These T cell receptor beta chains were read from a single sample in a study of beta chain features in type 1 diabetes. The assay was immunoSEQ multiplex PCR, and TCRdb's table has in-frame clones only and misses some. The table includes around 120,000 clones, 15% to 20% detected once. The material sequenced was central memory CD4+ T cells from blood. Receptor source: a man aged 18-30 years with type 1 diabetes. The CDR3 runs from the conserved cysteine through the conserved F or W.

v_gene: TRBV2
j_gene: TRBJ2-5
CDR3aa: CASSGRTSAETQYF

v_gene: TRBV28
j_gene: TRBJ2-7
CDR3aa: CASSSPRAGSYEQYF

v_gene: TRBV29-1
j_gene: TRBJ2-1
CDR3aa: CSVGLGNEQFF

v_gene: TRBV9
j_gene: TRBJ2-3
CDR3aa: CASSGDPGGSTDTQYF

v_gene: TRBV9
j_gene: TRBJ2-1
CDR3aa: CASTPRSYNEQFF

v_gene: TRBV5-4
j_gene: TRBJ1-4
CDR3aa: CASTFAGSNEKLFF

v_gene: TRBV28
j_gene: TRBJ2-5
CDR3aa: CASSLGLEETQYF

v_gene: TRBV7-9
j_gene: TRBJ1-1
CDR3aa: CASSLDGRRTEAFF

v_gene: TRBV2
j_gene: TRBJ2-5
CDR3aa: CASSDTDGETQYF

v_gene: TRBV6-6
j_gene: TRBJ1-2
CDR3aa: CASTSMGQGVVGYTF